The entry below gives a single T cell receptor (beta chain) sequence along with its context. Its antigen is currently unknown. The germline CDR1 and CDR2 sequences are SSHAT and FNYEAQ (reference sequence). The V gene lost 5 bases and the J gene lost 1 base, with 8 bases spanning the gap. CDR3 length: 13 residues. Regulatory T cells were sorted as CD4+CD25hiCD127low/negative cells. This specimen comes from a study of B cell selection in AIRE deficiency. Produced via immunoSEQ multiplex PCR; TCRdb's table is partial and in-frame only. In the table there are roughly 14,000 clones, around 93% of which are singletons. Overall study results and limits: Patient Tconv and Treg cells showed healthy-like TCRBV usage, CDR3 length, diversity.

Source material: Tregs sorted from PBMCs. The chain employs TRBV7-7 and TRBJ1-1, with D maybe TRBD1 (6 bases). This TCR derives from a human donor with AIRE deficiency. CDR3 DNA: TGTGCCAGCAGCAGGGGACAGAACACTGAAGCTTTCTTT. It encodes CASSRGQNTEAFF. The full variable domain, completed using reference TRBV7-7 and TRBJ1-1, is GAGVSQSPRYKVTKRGQDVTLRCDPISSHATLYWYQQALGQGPEFLTYFNYEAQPDKSGLPSDRFSAERPEGSISTLTIQRTEQRDSAMYRCASSRGQNTEAFFGQGTRLTVV.